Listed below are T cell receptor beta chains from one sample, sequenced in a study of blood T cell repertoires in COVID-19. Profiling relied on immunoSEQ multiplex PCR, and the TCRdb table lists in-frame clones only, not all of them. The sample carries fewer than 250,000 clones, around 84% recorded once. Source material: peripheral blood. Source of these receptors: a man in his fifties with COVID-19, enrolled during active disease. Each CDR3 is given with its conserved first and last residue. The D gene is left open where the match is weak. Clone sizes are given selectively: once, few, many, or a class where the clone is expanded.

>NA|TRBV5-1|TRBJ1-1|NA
CASSLDGQKNTEAFF
TGCGCCAGCAGCTTGGACGGACAGAAGAACACTGAAGCTTTCTTT
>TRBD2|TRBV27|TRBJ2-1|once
CASSSGTSGHSYNEQFF
TGTGCCAGCAGTTCCGGGACTAGCGGTCACTCCTACAATGAGCAGTTCTTC
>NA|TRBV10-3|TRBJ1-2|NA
CAISVGASSYGYTF
TGTGCCATCAGTGTGGGGGCGAGTAGCTATGGCTACACCTTC
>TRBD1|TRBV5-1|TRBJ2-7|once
CASSRTGLYEQYF
TGCGCCAGCAGCCGGACAGGACTCTACGAGCAGTACTTC
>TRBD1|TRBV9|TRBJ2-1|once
CASSVAPDRDNEQFF
TGTGCCAGCAGCGTAGCTCCGGACAGGGACAATGAGCAGTTCTTC
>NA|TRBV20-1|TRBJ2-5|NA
CSASGWALFKTQYF
TGCAGTGCTAGTGGGTGGGCCTTGTTCAAGACCCAGTACTTC
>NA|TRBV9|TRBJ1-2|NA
CASSQSPGVGGYTF
TGTGCCAGCAGCCAATCACCAGGGGTCGGTGGCTACACCTTC
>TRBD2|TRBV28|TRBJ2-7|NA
CASTLGSGGLYEQYF
TGTGCCAGCACGCTTGGCAGCGGGGGTTTATACGAGCAGTACTTC
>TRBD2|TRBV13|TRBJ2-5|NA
CASSLFYTAGVQETQYF
TGTGCCAGCAGCTTATTCTATACGGCGGGAGTTCAAGAGACCCAGTACTTC
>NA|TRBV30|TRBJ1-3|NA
CAWTPGGSGNTIYF
TGTGCCTGGACCCCTGGAGGGTCTGGAAACACCATATATTTT
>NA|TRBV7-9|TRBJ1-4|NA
CASSKTAGDEKLFF
TGTGCCAGCAGCAAAACCGCAGGTGATGAAAAACTGTTTTTT
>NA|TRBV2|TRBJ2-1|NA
CASTMGLNNEQFF
TGTGCCAGCACCATGGGACTTAACAATGAGCAGTTCTTC
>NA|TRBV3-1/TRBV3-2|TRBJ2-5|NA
CASSQVVELQTQYF
TGTGCCAGCAGCCAAGTTGTTGAACTACAGACCCAGTACTTC
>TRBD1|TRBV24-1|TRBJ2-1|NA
CATSDLQGSEQFF
TGTGCCACCAGTGATTTACAGGGGAGTGAGCAGTTCTTC
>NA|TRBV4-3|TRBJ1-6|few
CASSQEREINSPLHF
TGCGCCAGCAGCCAAGAGAGAGAGATTAATTCACCCCTCCACTTT
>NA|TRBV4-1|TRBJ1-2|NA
CASSPQWEGSNYGYTF
TGCGCCAGCAGCCCCCAGTGGGAGGGCTCTAACTATGGCTACACCTTC
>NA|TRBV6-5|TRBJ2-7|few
CASSSPGSEQYF
TGTGCCAGCAGTTCCCCGGGTAGCGAGCAGTACTTC
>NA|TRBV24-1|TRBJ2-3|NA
CATSPRDSPVNTQYF
TGTGCCACCAGCCCCCGGGACTCCCCGGTAAATACGCAGTATTTT
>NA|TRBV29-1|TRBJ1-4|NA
CSVMAGANEKLFF
TGCAGCGTTATGGCGGGGGCTAATGAAAAACTGTTTTTT
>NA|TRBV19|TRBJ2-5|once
CASSIETPGETQYF
TGTGCCAGTAGTATCGAGACGCCCGGGGAGACCCAGTACTTC
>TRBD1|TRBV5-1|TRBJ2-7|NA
CASSSNVGQGVYEQYF
TGCGCCAGCAGTAGTAATGTAGGACAGGGGGTCTACGAGCAGTACTTC
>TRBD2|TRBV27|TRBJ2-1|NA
CASSFLTSGNTNEQFF
TGTGCCAGCAGTTTTCTAACTAGCGGAAATACAAATGAGCAGTTCTTC
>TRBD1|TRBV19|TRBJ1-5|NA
CASSTRGASGNQPQHF
TGTGCCAGTAGTACCAGGGGGGCCTCCGGCAATCAGCCCCAGCATTTT
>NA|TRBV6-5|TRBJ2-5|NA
CASSYSSGSQTQYF
TGTGCCAGCAGTTACTCTTCAGGGTCGCAGACCCAGTACTTC
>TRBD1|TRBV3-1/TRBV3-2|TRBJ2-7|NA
CASSPRQGSAYEQYF
TGTGCCAGCAGCCCTCGACAGGGGTCCGCCTACGAGCAGTACTTC
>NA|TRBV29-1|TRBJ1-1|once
CSVGRAPNTEAFF
TGCAGCGTTGGGAGGGCACCGAACACTGAAGCTTTCTTT
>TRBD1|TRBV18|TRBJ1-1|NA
CASSLKGQGAGSNTEAFF
TGTGCCAGCTCATTAAAAGGACAGGGGGCAGGTTCGAACACTGAAGCTTTCTTT
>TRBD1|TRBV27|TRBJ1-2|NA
CASSLSTGGDYGYTF
TGTGCCAGCAGTTTATCGACAGGGGGCGACTATGGCTACACCTTC
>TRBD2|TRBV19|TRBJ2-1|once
CASSGGGTSGPRSEQFF
TGTGCCAGTAGTGGGGGGGGGACTAGCGGGCCCCGGAGCGAGCAGTTCTTC
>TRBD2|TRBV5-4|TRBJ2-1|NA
CASSDPSGRFNEQFF
TGTGCCAGCAGCGACCCTAGCGGGAGGTTCAATGAGCAGTTCTTC
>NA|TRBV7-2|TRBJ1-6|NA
CASSSSGGYDSPLHF
TGTGCCAGCAGCTCCTCGGGAGGGTATGATTCACCCCTCCACTTT
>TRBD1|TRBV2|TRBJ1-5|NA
CASSSQQGASNQPQHF
TGTGCCAGCAGTTCTCAACAGGGGGCGAGCAATCAGCCCCAGCATTTT
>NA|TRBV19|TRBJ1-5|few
CASSISGRLGQPQHF
TGTGCCAGTAGTATAAGTGGAAGGCTAGGTCAGCCCCAGCATTTT
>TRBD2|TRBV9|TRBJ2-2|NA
CASSVAGTSTGELFF
TGTGCCAGCAGCGTTGCCGGGACTAGCACCGGGGAGCTGTTTTTT
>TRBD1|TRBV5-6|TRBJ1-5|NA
CASSLTTGGVGSNQPQHF
TGTGCCAGCAGCCTCACGACAGGGGGCGTTGGTAGCAATCAGCCCCAGCATTTT
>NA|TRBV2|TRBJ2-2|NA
CASSDTASRGGELFF
TGTGCCAGCAGTGATACGGCTAGTCGGGGCGGGGAGCTGTTTTTT
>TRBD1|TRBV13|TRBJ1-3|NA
CASSSKTLTGLSGNTIYF
TGTGCCAGCAGCTCTAAGACCCTGACAGGGCTCTCTGGAAACACCATATATTTT
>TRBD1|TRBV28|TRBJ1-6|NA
CASIDRVSYNSPLHF
TGTGCCAGCATCGACAGGGTGTCCTATAATTCACCCCTCCACTTT
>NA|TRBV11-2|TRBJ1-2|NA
CASSLEGFYGYTF
TGTGCCAGCAGCTTGGAGGGATTCTATGGCTACACCTTC
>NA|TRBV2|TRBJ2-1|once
CASTRGPPGSSYNEQFF
TGTGCCAGCACTCGAGGACCCCCCGGGAGCTCCTACAATGAGCAGTTCTTC
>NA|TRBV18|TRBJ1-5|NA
CASSPGGANQPQHF
TGTGCCAGCTCACCGGGGGGGGCGAATCAGCCCCAGCATTTT
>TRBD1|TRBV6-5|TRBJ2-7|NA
CASSFGQGDEQYF
TGTGCCAGCAGTTTCGGACAGGGGGACGAGCAGTACTTC
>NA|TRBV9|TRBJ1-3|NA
CASSGGPKGIAGNTIYF
TGTGCCAGCAGCGGGGGGCCTAAAGGAATTGCCGGAAACACCATATATTTT
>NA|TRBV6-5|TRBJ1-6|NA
CASSSPDRAQSPLHF
TGTGCCAGCAGCTCACCGGACAGAGCTCAGTCCCCCCTCCACTTT
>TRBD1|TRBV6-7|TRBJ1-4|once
CASSYSPWGDRGEKLFF
TGTGCCAGCAGTTACTCGCCATGGGGGGACAGGGGTGAAAAACTGTTTTTT
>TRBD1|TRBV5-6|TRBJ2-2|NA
CASSQSGQVTGELFF
TGTGCCAGCAGCCAATCGGGACAGGTGACCGGGGAGCTGTTTTTT
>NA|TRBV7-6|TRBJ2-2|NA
CASSLVADGELFF
TGTGCCAGCAGCTTAGTGGCAGACGGGGAGCTGTTTTTT
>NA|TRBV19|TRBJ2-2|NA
CASRGSPWTGELFF
TGTGCCAGCAGGGGCTCACCTTGGACCGGGGAGCTGTTTTTT
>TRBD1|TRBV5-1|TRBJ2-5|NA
CASSLGDRGSGRETQYF
TGCGCCAGCAGCTTGGGGGACAGGGGATCCGGTCGGGAGACCCAGTACTTC
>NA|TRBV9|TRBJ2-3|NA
CASSVGNLGLQKTDTQYF
TGTGCCAGCAGCGTCGGGAACTTAGGACTGCAAAAAACAGATACGCAGTATTTT
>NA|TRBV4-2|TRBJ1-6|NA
CASSQSWGVNNSPLHF
TGTGCCAGCAGCCAAAGTTGGGGCGTGAATAATTCACCCCTCCACTTT
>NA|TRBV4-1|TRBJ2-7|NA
CASSQDPGIYEQYF
TGCGCCAGCAGCCAAGATCCGGGGATCTACGAGCAGTACTTC
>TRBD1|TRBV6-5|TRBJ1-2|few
CASSYLVTGGMGGYTF
TGTGCCAGCAGTTACCTCGTGACAGGGGGCATGGGTGGCTACACCTTC
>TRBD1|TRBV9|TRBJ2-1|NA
CASSGDRGAYNEQFF
TGTGCCAGCAGCGGCGACAGGGGAGCCTACAATGAGCAGTTCTTC
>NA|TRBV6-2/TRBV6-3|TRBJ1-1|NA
CASSRIPVGLTEAFF
TGTGCCAGCAGTCGAATCCCCGTTGGGCTCACTGAAGCTTTCTTT
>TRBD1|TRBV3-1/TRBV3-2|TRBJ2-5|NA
CASSPTGVGETQYF
TGTGCCAGCAGCCCGACAGGGGTGGGAGAGACCCAGTACTTC
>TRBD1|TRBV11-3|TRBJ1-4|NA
CASSLGGQISNEKLFF
TGTGCCAGCAGCTTAGGGGGACAGATCTCTAATGAAAAACTGTTTTTT
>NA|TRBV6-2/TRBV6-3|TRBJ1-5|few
CASSYSPGGRTQPQHF
TGTGCCAGCAGTTACTCACCGGGGGGGAGGACTCAGCCCCAGCATTTT
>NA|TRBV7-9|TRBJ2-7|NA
CASSFPHHYEQYF
TGTGCCAGCAGCTTCCCACATCACTACGAGCAGTACTTC